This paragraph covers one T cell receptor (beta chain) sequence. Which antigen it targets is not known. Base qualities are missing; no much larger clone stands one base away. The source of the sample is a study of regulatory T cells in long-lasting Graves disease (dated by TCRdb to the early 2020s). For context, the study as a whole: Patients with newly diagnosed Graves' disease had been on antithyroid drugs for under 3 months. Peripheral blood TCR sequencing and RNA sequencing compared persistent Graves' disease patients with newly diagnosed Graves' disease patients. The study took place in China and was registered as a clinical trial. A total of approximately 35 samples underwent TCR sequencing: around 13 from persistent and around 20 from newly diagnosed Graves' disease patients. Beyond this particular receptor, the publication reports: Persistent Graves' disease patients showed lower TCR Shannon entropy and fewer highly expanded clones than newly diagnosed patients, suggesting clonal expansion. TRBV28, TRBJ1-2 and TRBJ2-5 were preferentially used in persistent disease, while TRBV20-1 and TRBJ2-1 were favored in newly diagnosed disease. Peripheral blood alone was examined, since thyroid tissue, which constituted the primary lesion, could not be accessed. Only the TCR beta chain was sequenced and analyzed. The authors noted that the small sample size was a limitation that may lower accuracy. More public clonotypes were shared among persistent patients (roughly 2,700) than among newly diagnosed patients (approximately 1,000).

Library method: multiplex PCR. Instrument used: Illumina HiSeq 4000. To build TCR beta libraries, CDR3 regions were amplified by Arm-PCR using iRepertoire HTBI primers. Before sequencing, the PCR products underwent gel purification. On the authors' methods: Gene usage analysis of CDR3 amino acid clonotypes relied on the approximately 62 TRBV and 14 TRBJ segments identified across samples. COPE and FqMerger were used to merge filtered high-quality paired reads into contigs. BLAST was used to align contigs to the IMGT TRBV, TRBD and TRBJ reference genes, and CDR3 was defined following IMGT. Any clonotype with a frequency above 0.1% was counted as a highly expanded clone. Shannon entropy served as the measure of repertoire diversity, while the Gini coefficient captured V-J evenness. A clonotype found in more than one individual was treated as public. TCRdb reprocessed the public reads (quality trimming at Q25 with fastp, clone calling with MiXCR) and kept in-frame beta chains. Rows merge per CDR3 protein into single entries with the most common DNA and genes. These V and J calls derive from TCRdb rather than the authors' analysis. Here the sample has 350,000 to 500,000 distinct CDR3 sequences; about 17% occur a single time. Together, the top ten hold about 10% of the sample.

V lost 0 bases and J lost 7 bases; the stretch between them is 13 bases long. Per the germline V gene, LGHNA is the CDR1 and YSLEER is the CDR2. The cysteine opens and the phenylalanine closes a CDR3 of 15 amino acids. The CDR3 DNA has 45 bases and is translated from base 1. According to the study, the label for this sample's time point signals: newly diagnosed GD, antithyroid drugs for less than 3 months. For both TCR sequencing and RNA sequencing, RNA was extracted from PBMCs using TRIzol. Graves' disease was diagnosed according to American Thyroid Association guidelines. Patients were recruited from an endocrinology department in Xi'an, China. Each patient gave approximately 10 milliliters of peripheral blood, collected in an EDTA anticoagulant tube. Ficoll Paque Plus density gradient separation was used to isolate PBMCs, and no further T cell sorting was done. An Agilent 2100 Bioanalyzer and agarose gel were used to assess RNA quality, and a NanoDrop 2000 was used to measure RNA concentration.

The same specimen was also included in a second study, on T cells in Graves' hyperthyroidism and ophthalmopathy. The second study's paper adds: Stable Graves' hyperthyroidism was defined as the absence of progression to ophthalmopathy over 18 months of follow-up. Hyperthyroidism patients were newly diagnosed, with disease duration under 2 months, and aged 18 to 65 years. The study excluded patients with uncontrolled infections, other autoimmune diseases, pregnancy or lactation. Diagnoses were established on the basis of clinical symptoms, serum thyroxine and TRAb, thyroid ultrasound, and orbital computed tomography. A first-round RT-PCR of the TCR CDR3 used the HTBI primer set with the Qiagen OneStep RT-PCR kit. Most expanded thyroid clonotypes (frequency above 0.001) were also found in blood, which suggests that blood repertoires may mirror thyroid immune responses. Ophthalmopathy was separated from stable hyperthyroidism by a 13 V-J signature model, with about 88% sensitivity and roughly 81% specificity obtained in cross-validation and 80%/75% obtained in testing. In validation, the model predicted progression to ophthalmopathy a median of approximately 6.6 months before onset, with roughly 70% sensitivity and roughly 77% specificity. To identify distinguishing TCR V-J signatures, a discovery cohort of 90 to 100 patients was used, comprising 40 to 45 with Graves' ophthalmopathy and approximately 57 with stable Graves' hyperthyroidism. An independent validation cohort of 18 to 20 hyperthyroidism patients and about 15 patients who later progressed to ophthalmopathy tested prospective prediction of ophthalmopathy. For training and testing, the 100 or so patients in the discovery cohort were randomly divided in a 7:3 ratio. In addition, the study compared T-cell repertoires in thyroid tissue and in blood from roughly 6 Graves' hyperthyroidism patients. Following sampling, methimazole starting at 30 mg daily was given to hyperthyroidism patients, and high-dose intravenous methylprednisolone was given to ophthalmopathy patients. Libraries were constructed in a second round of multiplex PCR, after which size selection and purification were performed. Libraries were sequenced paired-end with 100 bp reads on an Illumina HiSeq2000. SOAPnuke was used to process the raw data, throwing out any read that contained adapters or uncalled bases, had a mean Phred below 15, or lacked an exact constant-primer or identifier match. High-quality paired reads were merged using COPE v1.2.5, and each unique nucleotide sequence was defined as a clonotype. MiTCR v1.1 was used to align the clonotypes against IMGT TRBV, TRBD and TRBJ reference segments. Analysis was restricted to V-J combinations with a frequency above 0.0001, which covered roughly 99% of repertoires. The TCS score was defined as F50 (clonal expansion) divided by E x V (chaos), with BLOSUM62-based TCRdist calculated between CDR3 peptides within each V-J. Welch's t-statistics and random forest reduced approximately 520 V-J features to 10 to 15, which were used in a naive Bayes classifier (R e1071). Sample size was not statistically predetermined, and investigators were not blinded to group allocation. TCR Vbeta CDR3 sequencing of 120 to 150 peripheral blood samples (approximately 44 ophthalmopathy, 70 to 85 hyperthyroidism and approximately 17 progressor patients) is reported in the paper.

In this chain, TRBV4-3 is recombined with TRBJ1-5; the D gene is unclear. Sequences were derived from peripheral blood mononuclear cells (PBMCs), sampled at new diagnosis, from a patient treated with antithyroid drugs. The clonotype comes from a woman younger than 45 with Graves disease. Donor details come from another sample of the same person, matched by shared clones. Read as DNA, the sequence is TGCGCCAGCAGCCAAGATTGGGCAGCGTTGCAGCCCCAGCATTTT. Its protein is CASSQDWAALQPQHF.